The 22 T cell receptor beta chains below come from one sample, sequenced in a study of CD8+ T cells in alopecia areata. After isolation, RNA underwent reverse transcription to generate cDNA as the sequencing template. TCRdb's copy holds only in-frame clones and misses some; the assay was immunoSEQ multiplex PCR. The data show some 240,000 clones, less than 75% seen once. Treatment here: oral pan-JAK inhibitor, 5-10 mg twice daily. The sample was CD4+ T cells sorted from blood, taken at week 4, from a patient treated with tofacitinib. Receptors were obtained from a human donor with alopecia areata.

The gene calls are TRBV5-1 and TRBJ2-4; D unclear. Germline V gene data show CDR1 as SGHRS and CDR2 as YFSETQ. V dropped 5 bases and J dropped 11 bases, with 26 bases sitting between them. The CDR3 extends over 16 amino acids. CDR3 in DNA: TGCGCCAGCAGATTCTCTCCGTCCGGAGCCACCACTGTTCAGTACTTC. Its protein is CASRFSPSGATTVQYF.

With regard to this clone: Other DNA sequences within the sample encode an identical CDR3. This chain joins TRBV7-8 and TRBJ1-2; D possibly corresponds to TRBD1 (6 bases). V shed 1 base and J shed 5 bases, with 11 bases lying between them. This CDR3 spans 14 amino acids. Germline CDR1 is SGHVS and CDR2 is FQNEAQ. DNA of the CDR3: TGTGCCAGCAGCTTAGGGGGTACAGGGTATGGCTACACCTTC. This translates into CASSLGGTGYGYTF.

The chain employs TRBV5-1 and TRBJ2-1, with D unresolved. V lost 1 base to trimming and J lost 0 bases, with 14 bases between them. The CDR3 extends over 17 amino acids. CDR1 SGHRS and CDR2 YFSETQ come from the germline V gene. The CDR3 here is CASSLSSNPSSYNEQFF. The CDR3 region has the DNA TGCGCCAGCAGCTTGTCGAGTAACCCAAGCTCCTACAATGAGCAGTTCTTC.

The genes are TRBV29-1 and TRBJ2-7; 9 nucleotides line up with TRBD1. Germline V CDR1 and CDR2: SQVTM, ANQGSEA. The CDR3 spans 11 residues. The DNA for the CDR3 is TGCAGTGGGGGACAGGGCTACGAGCAGTACTTC. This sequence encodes CSGGQGYEQYF.

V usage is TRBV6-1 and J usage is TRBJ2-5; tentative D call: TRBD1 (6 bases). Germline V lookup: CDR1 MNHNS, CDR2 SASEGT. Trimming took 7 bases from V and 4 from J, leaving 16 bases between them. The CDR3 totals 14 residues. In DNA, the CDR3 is TGTGCCAGCAACCTAGGAGGCAGGGGAGAGACCCAGTACTTC. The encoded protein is CASNLGGRGETQYF.

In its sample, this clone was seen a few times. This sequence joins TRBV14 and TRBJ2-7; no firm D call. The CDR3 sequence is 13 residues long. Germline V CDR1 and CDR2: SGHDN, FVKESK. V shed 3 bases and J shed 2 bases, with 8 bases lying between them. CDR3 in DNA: TGTGCCAGCAGCCACCAGGATACCTACGAGCAGTACTTC. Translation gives CASSHQDTYEQYF.

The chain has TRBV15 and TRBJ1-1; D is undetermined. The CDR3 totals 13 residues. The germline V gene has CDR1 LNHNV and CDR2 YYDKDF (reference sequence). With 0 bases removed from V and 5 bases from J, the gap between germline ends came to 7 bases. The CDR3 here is CATSRDLMTEAFF. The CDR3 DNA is TGTGCCACCAGCAGAGATCTGATGACTGAAGCTTTCTTT.

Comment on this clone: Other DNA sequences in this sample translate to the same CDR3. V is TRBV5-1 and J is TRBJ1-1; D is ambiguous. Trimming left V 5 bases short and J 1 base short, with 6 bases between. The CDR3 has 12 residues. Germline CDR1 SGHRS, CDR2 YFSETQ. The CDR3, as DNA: TGCGCCAGCAGTCCAGGGAACACTGAAGCTTTCTTT. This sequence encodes CASSPGNTEAFF.

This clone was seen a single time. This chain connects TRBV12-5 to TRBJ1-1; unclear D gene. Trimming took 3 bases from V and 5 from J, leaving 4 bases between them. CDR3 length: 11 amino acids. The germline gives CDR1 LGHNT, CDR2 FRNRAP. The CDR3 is CASGLVTEAFF. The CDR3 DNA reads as TGTGCTAGTGGTTTAGTTACTGAAGCTTTCTTT. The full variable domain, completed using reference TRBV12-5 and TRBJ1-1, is DARVTQTPRHKVTEMGQEVTMRCQPILGHNTVFWYRQTMMQGLELLAYFRNRAPLDDSGMPKDRFSAEMPDATLATLKIQPSEPRDSAVYFCASGLVTEAFFGQGTRLTVV.

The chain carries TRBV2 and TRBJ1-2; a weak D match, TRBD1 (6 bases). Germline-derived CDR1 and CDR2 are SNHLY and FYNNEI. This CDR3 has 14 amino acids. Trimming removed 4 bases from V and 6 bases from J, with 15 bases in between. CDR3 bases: TGTGCCAGCAGTGTGCAGGGGCGCGCAGATGGCTACACCTTC. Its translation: CASSVQGRADGYTF. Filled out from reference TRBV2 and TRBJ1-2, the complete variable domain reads EPEVTQTPSHQVTQMGQEVILRCVPISNHLYFYWYRQILGQKVEFLVSFYNNEISEKSEIFDDQFSVERPDGSNFTLKIRSTKLEDSAMYFCASSVQGRADGYTFGSGTRLTVV.

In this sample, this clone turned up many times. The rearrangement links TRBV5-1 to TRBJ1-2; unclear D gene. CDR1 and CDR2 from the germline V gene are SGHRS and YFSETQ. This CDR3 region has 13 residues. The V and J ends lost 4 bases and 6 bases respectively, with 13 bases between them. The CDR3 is CASSHSLGDGYTF. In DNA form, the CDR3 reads TGCGCCAGCAGCCATTCCCTGGGCGATGGCTACACCTTC.

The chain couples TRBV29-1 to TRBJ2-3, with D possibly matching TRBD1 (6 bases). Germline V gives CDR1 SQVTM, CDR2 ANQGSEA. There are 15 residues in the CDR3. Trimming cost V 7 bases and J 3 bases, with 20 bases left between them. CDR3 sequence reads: CSASRGTLGTDTQYF. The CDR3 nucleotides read TGCAGCGCATCAAGGGGGACCCTGGGAACAGATACGCAGTATTTT.

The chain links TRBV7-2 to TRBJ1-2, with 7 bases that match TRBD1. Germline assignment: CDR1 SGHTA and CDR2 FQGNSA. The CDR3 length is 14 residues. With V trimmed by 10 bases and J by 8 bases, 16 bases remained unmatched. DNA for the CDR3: TGTGCCACCCCTGGAGGGGGCGGTATAGGGGGCTACACCTTC. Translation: CATPGGGGIGGYTF.

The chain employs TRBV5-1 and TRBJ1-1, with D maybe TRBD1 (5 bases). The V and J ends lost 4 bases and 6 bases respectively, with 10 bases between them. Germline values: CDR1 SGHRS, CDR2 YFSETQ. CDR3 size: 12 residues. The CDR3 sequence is CASSTQDSEAFF. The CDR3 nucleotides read TGCGCCAGCAGCACACAGGACTCTGAAGCTTTCTTT.

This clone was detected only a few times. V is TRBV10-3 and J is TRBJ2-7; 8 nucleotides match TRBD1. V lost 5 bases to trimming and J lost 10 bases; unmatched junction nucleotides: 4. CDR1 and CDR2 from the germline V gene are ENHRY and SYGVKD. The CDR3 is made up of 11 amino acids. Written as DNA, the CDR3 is TGTGCCATCAGTCAACAGGGGGAACAGTACTTC. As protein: CAISQQGEQYF.

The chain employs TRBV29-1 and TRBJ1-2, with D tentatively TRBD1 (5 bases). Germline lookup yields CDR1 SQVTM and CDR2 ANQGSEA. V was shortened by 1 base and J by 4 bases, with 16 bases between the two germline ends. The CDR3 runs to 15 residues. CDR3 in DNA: TGCAGCGTTGAAGGCTCTGGAGACAGTCGCTATGGCTACACCTTC. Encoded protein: CSVEGSGDSRYGYTF.

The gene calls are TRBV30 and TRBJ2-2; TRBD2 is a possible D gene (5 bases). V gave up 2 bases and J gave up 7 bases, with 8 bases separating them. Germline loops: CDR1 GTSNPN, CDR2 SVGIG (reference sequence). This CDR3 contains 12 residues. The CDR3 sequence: CAWSKGVGELFF. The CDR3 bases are TGTGCCTGGAGTAAGGGAGTCGGGGAGCTGTTTTTT.

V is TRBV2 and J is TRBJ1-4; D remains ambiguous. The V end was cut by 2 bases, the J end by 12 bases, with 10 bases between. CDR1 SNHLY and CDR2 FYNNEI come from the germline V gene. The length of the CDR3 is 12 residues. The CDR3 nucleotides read TGTGCCAGCAGTGAAAGCATCGTGGAACTGTTTTTT. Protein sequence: CASSESIVELFF.

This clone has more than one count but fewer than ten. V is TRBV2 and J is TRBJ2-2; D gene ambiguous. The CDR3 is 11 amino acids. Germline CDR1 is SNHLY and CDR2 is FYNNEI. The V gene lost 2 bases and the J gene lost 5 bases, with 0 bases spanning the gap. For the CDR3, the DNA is TGTGCCAGCAGTGAAACCGGGGAGCTGTTTTTT. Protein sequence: CASSETGELFF.

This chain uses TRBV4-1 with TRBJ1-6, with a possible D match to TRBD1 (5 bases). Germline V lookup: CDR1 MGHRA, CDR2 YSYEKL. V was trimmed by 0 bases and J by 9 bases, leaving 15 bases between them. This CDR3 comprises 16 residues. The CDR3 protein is CASSQDWDQGGSPLHF. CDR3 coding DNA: TGCGCCAGCAGCCAAGATTGGGACCAGGGAGGTTCACCCCTCCACTTT.

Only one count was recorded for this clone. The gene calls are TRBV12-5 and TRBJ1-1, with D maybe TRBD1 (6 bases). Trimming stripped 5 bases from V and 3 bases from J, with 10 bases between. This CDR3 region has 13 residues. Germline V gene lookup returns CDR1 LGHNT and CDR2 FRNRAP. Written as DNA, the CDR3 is TGTGCTAGTGGTCTACAGGGTTACACTGAAGCTTTCTTT. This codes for CASGLQGYTEAFF.

As DNA, the CDR3 is TGTGCCTGGAGTGTTGTGGACAGGGGAAGGGAAAAACTGTTTTTT. It codes for CAWSVVDRGREKLFF. V and J are TRBV30 and TRBJ1-4; TRBD1 aligns across 9 bases. The CDR3 covers 15 residues. CDR1 is GTSNPN, CDR2 SVGIG, per germline (reference sequence). V was clipped by 0 bases and J by 8 bases; unmatched bases: 7.